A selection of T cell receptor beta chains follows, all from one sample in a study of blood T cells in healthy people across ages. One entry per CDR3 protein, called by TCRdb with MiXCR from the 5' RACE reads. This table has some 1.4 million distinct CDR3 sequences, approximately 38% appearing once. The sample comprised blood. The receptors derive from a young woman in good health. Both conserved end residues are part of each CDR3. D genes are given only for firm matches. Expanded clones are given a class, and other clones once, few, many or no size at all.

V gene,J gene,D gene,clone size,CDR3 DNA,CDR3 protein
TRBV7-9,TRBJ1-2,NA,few,TGTGCCAGCAGCTTTCCGGGGGCGAAATATGGCTACACCTTC,CASSFPGAKYGYTF
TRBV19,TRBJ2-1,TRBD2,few,TGTGCCAGTAGTTTGGGGACTAGCGGGATATATAATGAGCAGTTCTTC,CASSLGTSGIYNEQFF
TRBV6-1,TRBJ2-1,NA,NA,TGTGCCAGCAGTGAAGGACAATGGGGGGAATCCTACAATGAGCAGTTCTTC,CASSEGQWGESYNEQFF
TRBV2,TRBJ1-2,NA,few,TGTGCCAGCAGTGAGACAGATGACTATGGCTACACCTTC,CASSETDDYGYTF
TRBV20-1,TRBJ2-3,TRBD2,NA,TGCAGTGCTCCCGACCGAACTAGCGGGAGCACAGATACGCAGTATTTT,CSAPDRTSGSTDTQYF
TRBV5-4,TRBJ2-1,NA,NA,TGTGCCAGCAGTTCCCGGGCTAGTAATGAGCAGTTCTTC,CASSSRASNEQFF
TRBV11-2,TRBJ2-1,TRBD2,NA,TGTGCCAGCAGCGGTAGCGGGAGTGAGCAGTTCTTC,CASSGSGSEQFF
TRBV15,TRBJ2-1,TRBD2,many,TGTGCCACCAGCAGAGGCGGGGGGCTTGTGAATGAGCAGTTCTTC,CATSRGGGLVNEQFF
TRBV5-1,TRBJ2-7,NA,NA,TGCGCCAGCAGCGGGGACCTACGCTACGAGCAGTACTTC,CASSGDLRYEQYF
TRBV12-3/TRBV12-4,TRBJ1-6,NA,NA,TGTGCCAGCAACAAAGGAGTTTCTCCCCTCCACTTT,CASNKGVSPLHF
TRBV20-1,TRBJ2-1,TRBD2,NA,TGCAGTGCTAGGGCCCCTAGCGGGAGAACGGCGGAGCAGTTCTTC,CSARAPSGRTAEQFF
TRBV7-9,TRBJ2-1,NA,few,TGTGCCAGCAGCCAGACAGGCTTGGCCTACAATGAGCAGTTCTTC,CASSQTGLAYNEQFF
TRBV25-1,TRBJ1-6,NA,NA,TGTGCCAGCAGTGACACTACAGGGTCGCCCTATAATTCACCCCTCCACTTT,CASSDTTGSPYNSPLHF
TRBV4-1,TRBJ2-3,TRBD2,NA,TGCGCCAGCAGCTTGCATAGCGGGGATACAGATACGCAGTATTTT,CASSLHSGDTDTQYF
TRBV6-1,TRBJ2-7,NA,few,TGTGCCAGCAGTGAATATCCCAGCTACGAGCAGTACTTC,CASSEYPSYEQYF
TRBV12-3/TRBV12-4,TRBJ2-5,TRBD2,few,TGTGCCAGCAGTGACAGACTAGCGGGAGGGGAGACCCAGTACTTC,CASSDRLAGGETQYF
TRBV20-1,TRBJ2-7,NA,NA,TGCAGTGTCATCGACCGACGGCTCTACAATGAGCAGTACTTC,CSVIDRRLYNEQYF
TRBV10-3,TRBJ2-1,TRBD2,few,TGTGCCATCAGTAATCTAGCGGGGACCTACAATGAGCAGTTCTTC,CAISNLAGTYNEQFF
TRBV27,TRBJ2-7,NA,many,TGTGCCAGCGGAATAGACGGGGCCTACGAGCAGTACTTC,CASGIDGAYEQYF
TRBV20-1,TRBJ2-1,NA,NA,TGCAGTGCTAGAGATTCCAATTACAATGAGCAGTTCTTC,CSARDSNYNEQFF
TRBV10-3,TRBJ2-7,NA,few,TGTGCCATCAGTGAGTCCAGGGAGTCCCCCTCCTACGAGCAGTACTTC,CAISESRESPSYEQYF
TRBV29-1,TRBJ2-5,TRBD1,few,TGCAGCGTTGAATCGGGGACAGGGGGCATGGTGGAGACCCAGTACTTC,CSVESGTGGMVETQYF
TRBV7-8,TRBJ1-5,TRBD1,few,TGTGCCAGCAGCGCGTTCAGGGGGGTCAGCAATCAGCCCCAGCATTTT,CASSAFRGVSNQPQHF
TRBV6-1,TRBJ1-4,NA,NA,TGTGCCAGCACCGGTGGGGGCAGTAATGAAAAACTGTTTTTT,CASTGGGSNEKLFF
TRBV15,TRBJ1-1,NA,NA,TGTGCCACCAGCAGAGAAGGGGGGGACATGAACACTGAAGCTTTCTTT,CATSREGGDMNTEAFF
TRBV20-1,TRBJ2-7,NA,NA,TGCAGTGCTGGGCTACAGGGGAGGTCCTACGAGCAGTACTTC,CSAGLQGRSYEQYF
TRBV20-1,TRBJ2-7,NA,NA,TGCAGTGCTAGGTTTAGGGCGTCGATCTACGAGCAGTACTTC,CSARFRASIYEQYF
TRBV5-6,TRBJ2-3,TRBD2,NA,TGTGCCAGCAGCTTGGGGCTAGCGGTAATCACAGATACGCAGTATTTT,CASSLGLAVITDTQYF
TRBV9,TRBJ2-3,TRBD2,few,TGTGCCAGCAGCCCCGGACTAGCTTTCACAGATACGCAGTATTTT,CASSPGLAFTDTQYF
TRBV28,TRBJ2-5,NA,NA,TGTGCCAGCACCGGACCTCCGGGGGAGACCCAGTACTTC,CASTGPPGETQYF
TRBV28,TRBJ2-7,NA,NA,TGTGCCAGCAGGACCTTCTACGAGCAGTACTTC,CASRTFYEQYF
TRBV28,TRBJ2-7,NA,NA,TGTGCCAGCAGTTTGTCGGGCCGCCCCGAGCAGTACTTC,CASSLSGRPEQYF
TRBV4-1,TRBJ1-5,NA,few,TGCGCCAGCAGCCAAGGGGGGTTAGCAGCTTATAGCAATCAGCCCCAGCATTTT,CASSQGGLAAYSNQPQHF
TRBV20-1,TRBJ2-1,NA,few,TGCAGTGCGGTACTAATTCGGCAGTTCTTC,CSAVLIRQFF
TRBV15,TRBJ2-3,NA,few,TGTGCCACCCAAGGCCCGGGTCCTACTAGCACAGATACGCAGTATTTT,CATQGPGPTSTDTQYF
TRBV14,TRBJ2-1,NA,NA,TGTGCCAGCAGCCAGGCCGAGGGGAATGAGCAGTTCTTC,CASSQAEGNEQFF
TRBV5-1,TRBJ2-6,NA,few,TGCGCCAGCAGCTTTACGGTCTCTGGGGCCAACGTCCTGACTTTC,CASSFTVSGANVLTF
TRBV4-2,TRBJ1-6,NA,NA,TGTGCCAGCAGCCAAGATCCTGGGGACCTCTATAATTCACCCCTCCACTTT,CASSQDPGDLYNSPLHF
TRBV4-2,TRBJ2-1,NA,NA,TGTGCCAGCAGCCAAGAGGACCAAAACGAGCAGTTCTTC,CASSQEDQNEQFF
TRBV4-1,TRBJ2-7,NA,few,TGCGCCAGCAGCCAAGATAAGGTCGGGGAACGGCGGTACGAGCAGTACTTC,CASSQDKVGERRYEQYF
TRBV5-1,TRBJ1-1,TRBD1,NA,TGCGCCAGCACTCTGACAGGGGGGACCACTGAAGCTTTCTTT,CASTLTGGTTEAFF